The 2 T cell receptor beta chains reported below all come from one sample, sequenced in a study of shared clonotypes between healthy human individuals. Here immunoSEQ multiplex PCR was the method, and the copy in TCRdb shows in-frame clones only, minus some. The sample contains about 660,000 clones, around two thirds of which appear only once. Input material: memory CD4+ T cells sorted from blood. The subset is: CD45RA-negative fraction. The receptors were gathered from a woman younger than 45 in good health.

The V and J genes are TRBV29-1 and TRBJ2-1; 15 bases agree with TRBD2. Germline CDR1 reads SQVTM; CDR2 reads ANQGSEA. This CDR3 contains 18 residues. With V trimmed by 7 bases and J by 0 bases, 10 bases remained unmatched. CDR3 residues: CSALPGLAGGSSYNEQFF. CDR3 coding DNA: TGCAGCGCCCTCCCGGGACTAGCGGGAGGCAGCTCCTACAATGAGCAGTTCTTC.

The table lists this clone with a count of one. The chain has TRBV13 and TRBJ2-1, with 8 bases aligning to TRBD2. Trimming cost V 2 bases and J 2 bases; bases outside gene matches: 2. The CDR3 has 15 amino acids. Looked up from germline, CDR1 is PRHDT and CDR2 is FYEKMQ (reference sequence). The CDR3 DNA reads as TGTGCCAGCAGCTTACGCGGGGGGACCTACAATGAGCAGTTCTTC. This gives the protein CASSLRGGTYNEQFF.